The clone carrying this TCR beta chain was seen a handful of times. Its antigen remains unknown. Researchers made TCR cDNA using 5'RACE template switching, and this step added a universal primer site and UMIs. TCRdb independently ran MiXCR on the 5' RACE reads; one entry per CDR3 protein. The repertoire includes 170,000 or so distinct CDR3 sequences, roughly 6.4% of them detected once, and less than 3.5% sits in the top ten. The data belong to a study of T cells after yellow fever vaccination. Whole-study results and caveats: Researchers cautioned that FACS-sorted repertoires could harbor abundant clonotypes contaminating from the bulk population. Subsequent booster samples again held most clones from primary vaccination (more than 95% CD4, about 86% CD8).

Germline V gene sequence: CDR1 MGHDK, CDR2 SYGVNS. The CDR3 runs 14 residues. The V segment lost 4 bases and the J segment 5 bases; nucleotides outside the gene matches: 7. The receptor's source is a man younger than 35 who received the YFV17D yellow fever vaccine. The source material was CD4+ T cells sorted from PBMCs, sampled on the day of the first yellow fever vaccination. The chain uses TRBV25-1 and TRBJ1-2; 7 bases agree with TRBD1. CDR3 loop: CASSGPGQFYGYTF. CDR3 nucleotides: TGTGCCAGCAGTGGACCGGGACAGTTTTATGGCTACACCTTC.